The rows below give T cell receptor beta chains drawn from one sample of a study of shared clonotypes between healthy human individuals. Profiled with immunoSEQ multiplex PCR; TCRdb holds only in-frame clones, not every one. Of approximately 2.4 million clones in the sample, 95% were seen once. Sequencing was done on a sample of naive CD4+ T cells sorted from blood. These TCRs come from a man aged 18-30 years in good health. The CDR3 runs from the conserved cysteine through the conserved F or W. Fields, in order: clone size, J gene, D gene, V gene, CDR3 protein, CDR3 DNA. The D gene is left open where the match is weak. Rows may omit the clone size; those that give it use once, few, many or a size class.

size: NA
J: TRBJ1-6
D: TRBD1
V: TRBV5-8
CDR3: CASSLGQAKGSPLHF
DNA: TGTGCCAGCAGCCTAGGACAGGCTAAGGGATCACCCCTCCACTTT

size: NA
J: TRBJ2-5
D: NA
V: TRBV2
CDR3: CASTRTGPVETQYF
DNA: TGTGCCAGCACTCGGACCGGCCCGGTTGAGACCCAGTACTTC

size: NA
J: TRBJ2-4
D: NA
V: TRBV19
CDR3: CASTDAAPNIQYF
DNA: TGTGCCAGTACTGACGCAGCCCCGAACATTCAGTACTTC

size: NA
J: TRBJ1-4
D: NA
V: TRBV28
CDR3: CASSRTESEKLFF
DNA: TGTGCCAGCAGTCGGACAGAGAGTGAAAAACTGTTTTTT

size: NA
J: TRBJ1-6
D: NA
V: TRBV6-5
CDR3: CASSYETPTNNSPLHF
DNA: TGTGCCAGCAGTTACGAGACTCCCACGAATAATTCACCCCTCCACTTT

size: NA
J: TRBJ1-2
D: NA
V: TRBV30
CDR3: CACTRGSQIYGYTF
DNA: TGTGCCTGTACGAGGGGATCCCAGATATATGGCTACACCTTC

size: once
J: TRBJ1-2
D: NA
V: TRBV2
CDR3: CASRGDGIYGYTF
DNA: TGTGCCAGCAGGGGGGACGGAATCTATGGCTACACCTTC

size: NA
J: TRBJ2-1
D: TRBD1
V: TRBV29-1
CDR3: CSFRGHGYNEQFF
DNA: TGCAGCTTCAGGGGGCATGGCTACAATGAGCAGTTCTTC

size: NA
J: TRBJ2-5
D: NA
V: TRBV10-3
CDR3: CAISESTVQETQYF
DNA: TGTGCCATCAGTGAGTCGACTGTTCAAGAGACCCAGTACTTC

size: NA
J: TRBJ2-3
D: NA
V: TRBV10-3
CDR3: CAISERTVITDTQYF
DNA: TGTGCCATCAGTGAAAGGACAGTGATCACAGATACGCAGTATTTT

size: NA
J: TRBJ1-1
D: NA
V: TRBV28
CDR3: CASRIMNTEAFF
DNA: TGTGCCAGCAGAATTATGAACACTGAAGCTTTCTTT

size: NA
J: TRBJ1-1
D: NA
V: TRBV6-5
CDR3: CASSYSEGVRTEAFF
DNA: TGTGCCAGCAGTTACTCGGAGGGAGTGAGGACTGAAGCTTTCTTT

size: NA
J: TRBJ1-5
D: NA
V: TRBV21-1
CDR3: CASSKGTAPNQPQHF
DNA: TGTGCCAGCAGCAAAGGGACAGCCCCCAATCAGCCCCAGCATTTT

size: NA
J: TRBJ2-5
D: TRBD2
V: TRBV11-2
CDR3: CASSLDSASGRRETQYF
DNA: TGTGCCAGCAGCTTAGATTCCGCTAGCGGGAGACGGGAGACCCAGTACTTC

size: NA
J: TRBJ2-7
D: TRBD1
V: TRBV6-5
CDR3: CASSYSRQGGYEQYF
DNA: TGTGCCAGCAGTTACTCGCGACAGGGGGGCTACGAGCAGTACTTC

size: NA
J: TRBJ1-2
D: TRBD1
V: TRBV28
CDR3: CASSSQGGAYHYGYTF
DNA: TGTGCCAGCAGTAGCCAAGGGGGCGCGTATCACTATGGCTACACCTTC

size: once
J: TRBJ2-2
D: NA
V: TRBV11-2
CDR3: CASSFLHTGELFF
DNA: TGTGCCAGCAGCTTCTTACACACCGGGGAGCTGTTTTTT

size: NA
J: TRBJ2-2
D: NA
V: TRBV7-8
CDR3: CASNRIAGQAGELFF
DNA: TGTGCCAGTAATCGCATTGCAGGGCAGGCCGGGGAGCTGTTTTTT

size: once
J: TRBJ2-7
D: TRBD1
V: TRBV11-2
CDR3: CASTTGQGRHEQYF
DNA: TGTGCCAGCACCACTGGACAGGGGCGACACGAGCAGTACTTC

size: NA
J: TRBJ1-2
D: NA
V: TRBV27
CDR3: CASRSRPGGGYTF
DNA: TGTGCCAGCAGATCAAGACCCGGGGGTGGCTACACCTTC

size: NA
J: TRBJ2-7
D: NA
V: TRBV20-1
CDR3: CSASIGYEQYF
DNA: TGCAGTGCTAGTATTGGATACGAGCAGTACTTC

size: once
J: TRBJ1-1
D: NA
V: TRBV28
CDR3: CASSPNRVPVTEAFF
DNA: TGTGCCAGCAGTCCAAACAGGGTTCCGGTCACTGAAGCTTTCTTT

size: NA
J: TRBJ1-1
D: TRBD1
V: TRBV19
CDR3: CASRSGTGSGAFF
DNA: TGTGCCAGTAGATCGGGGACAGGGAGTGGAGCTTTCTTT

size: NA
J: TRBJ2-3
D: TRBD2
V: TRBV15
CDR3: CATSREASGSPDTQYF
DNA: TGTGCCACCAGCCGGGAGGCTAGCGGGAGTCCAGATACGCAGTATTTT

size: NA
J: TRBJ1-6
D: NA
V: TRBV2
CDR3: CASSSHSNSPLHF
DNA: TGTGCCAGCAGTTCCCACTCCAATTCACCCCTCCACTTT

size: NA
J: TRBJ2-7
D: NA
V: TRBV9
CDR3: CASSVGTTTYEQYF
DNA: TGTGCCAGCAGCGTCGGGACAACTACCTACGAGCAGTACTTC

size: NA
J: TRBJ2-7
D: NA
V: TRBV2
CDR3: CASSGVEQYF
DNA: TGTGCCAGCAGTGGAGTCGAGCAGTACTTC

size: NA
J: TRBJ2-7
D: NA
V: TRBV5-8
CDR3: CASSHMRMGAYEQYF
DNA: TGTGCCAGCAGCCATATGCGAATGGGGGCCTACGAGCAGTACTTC

size: NA
J: TRBJ1-4
D: NA
V: TRBV7-8
CDR3: CASSLVRLGREKLFF
DNA: TGTGCCAGCAGCCTCGTGAGGCTAGGACGTGAAAAACTGTTTTTT

size: once
J: TRBJ1-2
D: TRBD1
V: TRBV2
CDR3: CASRADDRVGGYTF
DNA: TGTGCCAGCAGAGCGGATGACAGGGTGGGTGGCTACACCTTC

size: NA
J: TRBJ2-3
D: NA
V: TRBV10-1
CDR3: CASSEGRGLPETDTQYF
DNA: TGCGCCAGCAGTGAGGGAAGGGGTCTGCCCGAAACAGATACGCAGTATTTT

size: NA
J: TRBJ2-3
D: NA
V: TRBV18
CDR3: CASSLGAADTQYF
DNA: TGTGCCAGCTCACTCGGGGCAGCAGATACGCAGTATTTT

size: NA
J: TRBJ1-1
D: NA
V: TRBV28
CDR3: CASSSPARNTEAFF
DNA: TGTGCCAGCAGTTCCCCGGCCAGGAACACTGAAGCTTTCTTT

size: NA
J: TRBJ1-5
D: NA
V: TRBV2
CDR3: CASSVQGAQPQHF
DNA: TGTGCCAGCAGTGTCCAGGGTGCTCAGCCCCAGCATTTT

size: NA
J: TRBJ2-1
D: TRBD2
V: TRBV7-9
CDR3: CASSLGLAGDLVEQFF
DNA: TGTGCCAGCAGCTTAGGACTAGCGGGAGACCTCGTCGAGCAGTTCTTC

size: NA
J: TRBJ1-4
D: TRBD1
V: TRBV19
CDR3: CASSTSGRTGDEKLFF
DNA: TGTGCCAGTAGTACGTCGGGACGGACAGGGGATGAAAAACTGTTTTTT

size: NA
J: TRBJ2-2
D: TRBD2
V: TRBV7-2
CDR3: CASGLAGTLSGAGELFF
DNA: TGTGCCAGTGGACTAGCGGGGACACTGTCGGGGGCCGGGGAGCTGTTTTTT

size: NA
J: TRBJ1-2
D: TRBD1
V: TRBV19
CDR3: CASSRDRVDGYTF
DNA: TGTGCCAGTAGCCGTGACAGGGTCGATGGCTACACCTTC

size: NA
J: TRBJ2-5
D: TRBD2
V: TRBV6-1
CDR3: CASSEFLGLAYSPQYF
DNA: TGTGCCAGCAGTGAATTCTTGGGACTAGCATATAGTCCCCAGTACTTC

size: NA
J: TRBJ2-7
D: NA
V: TRBV6-1
CDR3: CASSASYEQYF
DNA: TGTGCCAGCAGTGCCAGCTACGAGCAGTACTTC